This paragraph covers one TCR beta chain sequence. In its sample, this clonotype was seen a few times. It lacks a known antigen. No base qualities exist here, and no much larger clone lies one base off it. This sample is drawn from a study of glioma-infiltrating T cells (dated by TCRdb to about 2016). For context, the study as a whole: TCR alpha- and beta-chain repertoires were sequenced from glioma tissue, non-neoplastic brain tissue and matched peripheral blood mononuclear cells. To measure divergence between tissue and blood T-cell populations, each tissue-infiltrating repertoire was compared with the peripheral blood repertoire of the same patient. The paired cohort was made up of three low-grade glioma patients, about 8 primary glioblastoma patients and three non-glioma patients who contributed non-neoplastic brain tissue.

TCR alpha and beta CDR3 regions were amplified with the iRepertoire nested amplicon-rescue multiplex PCR (arm-PCR) platform from RNA. One-step reverse transcription and amplification used roughly 100-400 ng of tissue mRNA or PBMC total RNA as input. Following bead purification, Illumina adapters were added by a secondary multiplex PCR, and the libraries were gel-purified between 200 and 400 bp. Internal 6-nucleotide barcodes were carried by the libraries and were used for demultiplexing. Sequencing of libraries was performed on an Illumina MiSeq with 2x220 or 2x250 nucleotide paired-end reads. For the original study's pipeline: FLASH 1.2.11 was used to merge paired reads, and BWA-MEM then aligned the reads to the GRCh37 human genome before TRA and TRB reads were extracted. V and J assignment used an IMGT-derived reference of cassette sequences and CDR3 motifs that included pseudogenes. Three-frame translation of reads was performed, and productive CDR3s were defined as those with a C...FGXG motif and no stop codons. A clonotype was defined as a unique combination of a V-J cassette pair and a CDR3 amino acid sequence. Reads were filtered by Hamming distance, with the threshold set by the sequence error rate of each sample in mapped regions. TCRdb's own reprocessing of the public reads used fastp at Q25 and MiXCR and kept productive beta chains. Rows merge per CDR3 protein into single entries with the most common DNA and genes. TCRdb's processing, not the authors' own work, is the source of the V and J calls. The sample table holds about 110,000 distinct CDR3 sequences, of which less than 30% were seen once. The ten largest make up just under 35% of the sample.

Findings and caveats that apply to the study as a whole: VJ-independent divergence between tissue and blood was below expectation in non-neoplastic patients but above expectation in all gliomas, especially low-grade gliomas. Very few CDR3 sequences were shared between tissue and blood, attributed to high CDR3 diversity and limited sampling. Small numbers underpinned the group comparisons: roughly 8 glioblastoma patients, three low-grade glioma patients and three non-neoplastic patients.

CDR1 and CDR2, per the germline V gene, are SGHRS and YFSETQ. Unmatched junction bases come to 7, with V trimmed by 0 bases and J by 4 bases. Including the terminal cysteine and phenylalanine, the CDR3 comprises 15 residues. Just the 45-base CDR3 DNA is kept, in frame starting at base 1. Sequenced input: glioma tissue, nonneoplastic brain tissue, or PBMCs (not recorded which). Recombination joined TRBV5-1 with TRBJ2-7; TRBD2 matches 7 bases in the middle. This TCR was recovered from a human donor with low-grade glioma or glioblastoma, undergoing nonglioma brain surgery, or in good health (not recorded which). The DNA sequence reads TGCGCCAGCAGCTTGGTTGGCGGGAGTTGGTACGAGCAGTACTTC. It codes for CASSLVGGSWYEQYF.